Shown below are 30 T cell receptor beta chains from a single sample sequenced in a study of blood T cell repertoires in COVID-19. Repertoires were generated with immunoSEQ multiplex PCR, while TCRdb's copy carries only in-frame clones and drops some. The sample includes roughly 250,000 clones, 88% seen only once; the top ten take 0.95% to 1%. Sequencing was performed on peripheral blood. The receptors come from a woman in her 40s who had recovered from COVID-19.

The chain employs TRBV30 and TRBJ1-1; the D gene is possibly TRBD1 (6 bases). Trimming took off 2 bases at V and 1 base at J, with 14 bases between the two ends. CDR3 length: 15 amino acids. Germline values: CDR1 GTSNPN, CDR2 SVGIG (reference sequence). The CDR3 DNA reads TGTGCCTGGAGTAGGTGGGGGACACCGAACACTGAAGCTTTCTTT. As protein: CAWSRWGTPNTEAFF.

The genes are TRBV24-1 and TRBJ1-2, with 8 bases that match TRBD1. After removal of 4 bases from V and 1 base from J, the junction contained 10 bases not matched to a gene. The CDR3 totals 17 residues. Germline V gives CDR1 KGHDR, CDR2 SFDVKD. CDR3 DNA sequence: TGTGCCACCAGTGACCGAGGACAGGGTAGCGGTAACTATGGCTACACCTTC. Protein sequence: CATSDRGQGSGNYGYTF.

Comment on this clone: This same CDR3 is encoded by further DNA sequences in the sample. The chain couples TRBV7-3 to TRBJ1-2, with TRBD1 matching 9 bases. Per germline, CDR1 SGHTA and CDR2 FQGTGA. Trimming took 5 bases from V and 8 from J; bases not matched to a gene: 3. This CDR3 spans 12 amino acids. The CDR3 bases are TGTGCCAGCAGCGGGACAGGGAACGGCTACACCTTC. This codes for CASSGTGNGYTF.

The chain recombines TRBV3-1 (or the pseudogene TRBV3-2) with TRBJ1-5, with D perhaps TRBD1 (5 bases). The CDR3 contains 13 residues. Germline CDR1 LGHDT, CDR2 YNNKEL (reference sequence). Trimming took 8 bases from V and 9 from J, leaving 17 bases between them. CDR3 coding DNA: TGTGCCAGCGGGGGAGGCCACGGGGGGCCCCAGCATTTT. Translating it yields CASGGGHGGPQHF.

This chain connects TRBV9 to TRBJ1-2; D perhaps matches TRBD1 (6 bases). The length of the CDR3 is 14 residues. Germline CDR1 reads SGDLS; CDR2 reads YYNGEE. With 4 bases removed from V and 2 bases from J, the gap between germline ends came to 12 bases. The CDR3 loop is CASSPGQSNYGYTF. The CDR3 DNA reads TGTGCCAGCAGCCCCGGACAGTCCAACTATGGCTACACCTTC. The full variable domain, in which reference TRBV9 and TRBJ1-2 provide the parts outside the CDR3, is DSGVTQTPKHLITATGQRVTLRCSPRSGDLSVYWYQQSLDQGLQFLIQYYNGEERAKGNILERFSAQQFPDLHSELNLSSLELGDSALYFCASSPGQSNYGYTFGSGTRLTVV.

The genes are TRBV7-3 and TRBJ2-1, with D perhaps TRBD1 (7 bases). The CDR3 contains 18 residues. Between the trimmed V and J ends, which lost 2 bases and 0 bases, there was a span of 17 bases. Germline V gene data show CDR1 as SGHTA and CDR2 as FQGTGA. The CDR3 sequence: CASSLVGGTAASYNEQFF. The DNA for the CDR3 is TGTGCCAGCAGCTTAGTAGGGGGGACAGCCGCCTCCTACAATGAGCAGTTCTTC.

With regard to this clone: In the same sample, other DNA sequences code for this CDR3. The chain is built from TRBV21-1 and TRBJ2-7; the D segment call TRBD2 is taken from the table without a DNA check. TRBV21-1 is marked as a pseudogene. The CDR3 loop spans 15 amino acids. The CDR3 nucleotides are TGTGCCAGCAGCAAAGAGTCCGCTGAGGCATACGAGCAGTACGTC. It specifies CASSKESAEAYEQYV.

V gene TRBV3-1 (or the pseudogene TRBV3-2) combines with J gene TRBJ2-1, with 13 bases aligning to TRBD2. The germline V gene encodes CDR1 LGHDT and CDR2 YNNKEL (reference sequence). The V segment lost 6 bases and the J segment 9 bases; nucleotides outside the gene matches: 5. This CDR3 contains 14 residues. CDR3 sequence: CASSGLAGEGEQFF. The CDR3, as DNA: TGTGCCAGCAGTGGACTAGCGGGAGAGGGTGAGCAGTTCTTC.

This clone is a singleton in its sample. The gene calls are TRBV10-3 and TRBJ2-1; 7 nucleotides align to TRBD2. Germline assignment: CDR1 ENHRY and CDR2 SYGVKD. The V segment lost 4 bases and the J segment 0 bases; nucleotides outside the gene matches: 0. The CDR3 is 14 residues long. The CDR3 sequence is CAISGGGSYNEQFF. For the CDR3, the DNA is TGTGCCATCAGTGGCGGGGGCTCCTACAATGAGCAGTTCTTC.

The rearrangement joins TRBV2 to TRBJ2-6; TRBD2 is a possible D gene (5 bases). This CDR3 has 16 residues. Germline V gives CDR1 SNHLY, CDR2 FYNNEI. V dropped 7 bases and J dropped 3 bases, with 16 bases sitting between them. The CDR3 nucleotides are TGTGCCAGCACTGGGGAGTGGGCCGGTGGGGCCAACGTCCTGACTTTC. Translating it yields CASTGEWAGGANVLTF.

The chain couples TRBV14 to TRBJ2-7, with 10 bases matching TRBD2. CDR1 is SGHDN and CDR2 is FVKESK in the germline V gene. Unmatched junction bases numbered 9, after V lost 6 bases and J lost 7 bases. The CDR3 totals 14 residues. CDR3 loop: CASRPSGSALEQYF. DNA of the CDR3: TGTGCCAGCAGACCTAGCGGGAGCGCTTTAGAGCAGTACTTC.

The rearrangement uses TRBV7-3 and TRBJ1-1; D might be TRBD1 (5 bases). CDR1 is SGHTA and CDR2 is FQGTGA in the germline V gene. With 5 bases removed from V and 4 bases from J, the gap between germline ends came to 14 bases. CDR3 length equals 14 residues. The CDR3 reads CASSGAGFFTEAFF. CDR3 bases: TGTGCCAGCAGCGGGGCGGGGTTCTTCACTGAAGCTTTCTTT.

The J gene is TRBJ2-2, the V gene TRBV27, with 10 bases matching TRBD2. With V trimmed by 5 bases and J by 4 bases, 4 bases remained unmatched. The CDR3 consists of 15 residues. Looked up from germline, CDR1 is MNHEY and CDR2 is SMNVEV (reference sequence). CDR3 DNA: TGTGCCAGCAGTCCCCGGACTAGCGGCACCGGGGAGCTGTTTTTT. Residues: CASSPRTSGTGELFF.

The chain links TRBV11-3 to TRBJ1-1, with D tentatively TRBD1 (5 bases). The CDR3 sequence is 13 residues long. Between the trimmed V and J ends, which lost 5 bases and 3 bases, there was a span of 10 bases. Looked up from germline, CDR1 is SGHNT and CDR2 is YENEEA. The CDR3, as DNA: TGTGCCAGCAGCCCCAGGGTTCACACTGAAGCTTTCTTT. Its protein product is CASSPRVHTEAFF.

The rearrangement joins TRBV4-3 to TRBJ2-7; 10 bases fit TRBD1. Germline V lookup: CDR1 LGHNA, CDR2 YSLEER. This CDR3 is built from 12 residues. V gave up 6 bases and J gave up 8 bases; unmatched junction bases: 4. CDR3 protein: CASSRDRGQQYF. The CDR3 coding sequence is TGCGCCAGCAGTCGAGACAGGGGGCAGCAGTACTTC.

The chain recombines TRBV27 with TRBJ1-3, with D perhaps TRBD1 (6 bases). CDR3 size: 15 residues. V was cut by 4 bases and J by 0 bases, with 10 bases left in between. Looked up from germline, CDR1 is MNHEY and CDR2 is SMNVEV (reference sequence). Here the CDR3 reads CASSSDRRSGNTIYF. The DNA for the CDR3 is TGTGCCAGCAGTTCCGACAGGCGCTCTGGAAACACCATATATTTT.

V gene TRBV4-3 combines with J gene TRBJ2-6; no clear D gene. CDR1 and CDR2 (germline): LGHNA, YSLEER. This CDR3 is 18 amino acids long. With 0 bases removed from V and 2 bases from J, the gap between germline ends came to 14 bases. CDR3 in amino acids: CASSQDGPPVTGANVLTF. Here the CDR3 DNA reads TGCGCCAGCAGCCAAGATGGCCCCCCCGTCACTGGGGCCAACGTCCTGACTTTC.

The chain joins TRBV9 to TRBJ2-1; TRBD2 matches at 9 bases. Germline assignment: CDR1 SGDLS and CDR2 YYNGEE. V shed 7 bases, J shed 6 bases, and the junction held 8 bases outside the gene matches. The length of the CDR3 is 14 residues. This CDR3 is CASGAGGRGNEQFF. For the CDR3, the DNA is TGTGCCAGCGGGGCAGGCGGGAGGGGCAATGAGCAGTTCTTC.

This clone was counted a single time. The chain recombines TRBV19 with TRBJ2-3; the match to TRBD2 covers 8 bases. The CDR3 covers 15 residues. Germline V gene sequence: CDR1 LNHDA, CDR2 SQIVND (reference sequence). V shed 4 bases and J 2 bases; nucleotides not matched to a gene: 5. CDR3 region: CASSTLAANTDTQYF. The DNA for the CDR3 is TGTGCCAGTAGTACACTAGCGGCCAACACAGATACGCAGTATTTT.

The J gene is TRBJ2-7, the V gene TRBV29-1; 8 nucleotides align to TRBD2. V was pared by 4 bases and J by 3 bases, with 11 bases of the junction left unmatched. The CDR3 is 15 amino acids. Germline V gene lookup returns CDR1 SQVTM and CDR2 ANQGSEA. The CDR3 reads CSVAPGGTRVYEQYF. The CDR3 nucleotides read TGCAGCGTTGCTCCAGGAGGGACTAGGGTCTACGAGCAGTACTTC.

A single count supports this clone. The rearrangement uses TRBV29-1 and TRBJ1-1, with a tentative D call TRBD1 (6 bases). CDR1 and CDR2 from the germline V gene are SQVTM and ANQGSEA. V lost 7 bases and J 1 base, leaving 19 bases between the germline ends. This CDR3 has 15 residues. The CDR3 reads CSAPPGTPPNTEAFF. CDR3 coding DNA: TGCAGCGCTCCTCCCGGGACACCACCGAACACTGAAGCTTTCTTT.

The V call is TRBV7-2, the J call TRBJ2-4, with a tentative D call TRBD2 (5 bases). CDR3 length: 15 residues. V lost 8 bases and J lost 0, with 14 bases in between. Germline V gene sequence: CDR1 SGHTA, CDR2 FQGNSA. The CDR3: CASARTSLAKNIQYF. Here the CDR3 DNA reads TGTGCCAGCGCCAGGACTTCTCTAGCCAAAAACATTCAGTACTTC.

The chain has TRBV10-3 and TRBJ2-5; D gene unclear. Between the trimmed V and J ends, which lost 3 bases and 5 bases, there was a span of 10 bases. CDR3 length equals 13 residues. Germline V gives CDR1 ENHRY, CDR2 SYGVKD. The CDR3 is CAISDGSEETQYF. Here the CDR3 DNA reads TGTGCCATCAGTGACGGCAGCGAGGAGACCCAGTACTTC.

The chain combines TRBV7-3 with TRBJ2-1; 10 bases agree with TRBD2. Germline-derived CDR1 and CDR2 are SGHTA and FQGTGA. The V and J ends lost 5 bases and 7 bases, in that order; junction bases with no gene match: 5. The CDR3 runs 14 residues. As DNA, the CDR3 is TGTGCCAGCAGCCCCACTAGCGGGGTAAATGAGCAGTTCTTC. Its protein is CASSPTSGVNEQFF.

As regards this clone: Germline is not matched at one junction end, which may reflect a read error. J is TRBJ2-1 and V is TRBV2; 15 bases agree with TRBD2. Germline values: CDR1 SNHLY, CDR2 FYNNEI. The CDR3 contains 18 residues. In DNA form, the CDR3 reads TGTGCCGGCAGGACATCCGGGACTAGCGGGAGGAGTTTGGATGAGCAGTTCTTC. This encodes CAGRTSGTSGRSLDEQFF.

The chain uses TRBV19 and TRBJ2-5, with 12 bases lining up with TRBD2. V lost 5 bases and J lost 6; bases outside the gene matches: 7. The CDR3 runs to 15 residues. In germline, CDR1 is LNHDA, CDR2 SQIVND (reference sequence). The CDR3 DNA reads as TGTGCCAGTAGTTTCGGACTAGCGGGACATCAGACCCAGTACTTC. This gives the protein CASSFGLAGHQTQYF.

This chain links TRBV4-3 with TRBJ2-3, with a tentative D call TRBD2 (5 bases). This CDR3 has 13 residues. The V and J ends lost 2 bases and 4 bases respectively, with 7 bases between them. Germline CDR1 is LGHNA and CDR2 is YSLEER. The CDR3 DNA sequence: TGCGCCAGCAGCCAAAAGAGGGCAGATACGCAGTATTTT. This gives the protein CASSQKRADTQYF.

The V gene is TRBV9, the J gene TRBJ1-2; a possible D gene is TRBD1 (5 bases). V was trimmed by 2 bases and J by 3 bases, leaving 8 bases between them. The CDR3 is made up of 13 amino acids. In germline, CDR1 is SGDLS, CDR2 YYNGEE. The CDR3 sequence is CASSVGGDYGYTF. As DNA, the CDR3 is TGTGCCAGCAGCGTCGGGGGGGACTATGGCTACACCTTC.

The chain employs TRBV30 and TRBJ1-5; no clear D gene. This CDR3 is 11 amino acids long. The ends were cut back, 1 base at V and 11 bases at J, with 9 bases in the middle. Germline assignment: CDR1 GTSNPN and CDR2 SVGIG (reference sequence). The CDR3 DNA follows: TGTGCCTGGAGTGGCGGATTGGCCCAGCATTTT. Translation gives CAWSGGLAQHF. Variable domain in full (rest from reference TRBV30 and TRBJ1-5): SQTIHQWPATLVQPVGSPLSLECTVEGTSNPNLYWYRQAAGRGLQLLFYSVGIGQISSEVPQNLSASRPQDRQFILSSKKLLLSDSGFYLCAWSGGLAQHFGDGTRLSIL.

The chain couples TRBV24-1 to TRBJ1-5, with 10 bases that match TRBD1. J gave up 7 bases and V 4 bases, and 9 bases lay outside the gene matches. Germline V gene data show CDR1 as KGHDR and CDR2 as SFDVKD. The CDR3 contains 16 residues. The CDR3 spells CATSDPGTGAGQPQHF. DNA of the CDR3: TGTGCCACCAGTGACCCCGGGACAGGGGCGGGGCAGCCCCAGCATTTT.